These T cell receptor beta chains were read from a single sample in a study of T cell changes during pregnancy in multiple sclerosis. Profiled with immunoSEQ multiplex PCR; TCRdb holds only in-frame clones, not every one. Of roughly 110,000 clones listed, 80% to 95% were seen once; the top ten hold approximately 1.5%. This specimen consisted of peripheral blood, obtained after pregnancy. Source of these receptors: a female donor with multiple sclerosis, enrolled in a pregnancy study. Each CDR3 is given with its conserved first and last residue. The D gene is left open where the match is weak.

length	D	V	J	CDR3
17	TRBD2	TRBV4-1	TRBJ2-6	CASSREGMGSGANVLTF
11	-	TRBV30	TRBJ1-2	CAWSVGGGYTF
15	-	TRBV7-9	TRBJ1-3	CASSLAVSSRNTIYF
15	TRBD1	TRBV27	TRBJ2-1	CASSTRGQGAFEQFF
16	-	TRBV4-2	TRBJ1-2	CASSQDLDSRNYGYTF
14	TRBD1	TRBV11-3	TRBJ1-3	CASSPTGTGNTIYF
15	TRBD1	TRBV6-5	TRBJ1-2	CASSYSDRSNYGYTF
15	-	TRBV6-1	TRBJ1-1	CASSDMRPSNTEAFF
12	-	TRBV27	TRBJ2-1	CASSLQGGEQFF
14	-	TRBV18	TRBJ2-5	CASSPRTAQETQYF
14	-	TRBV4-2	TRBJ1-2	CASSQERDHYGYTF
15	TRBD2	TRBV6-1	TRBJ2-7	CASTPRRSGRYEQYF
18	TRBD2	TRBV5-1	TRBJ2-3	CASSLGLAGGIGTDTQYF
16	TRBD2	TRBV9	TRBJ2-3	CASSETSGVSTDTQYF
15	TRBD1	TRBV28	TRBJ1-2	CASSLNGQASYGYTF
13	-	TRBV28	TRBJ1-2	CASLHRGIEGYTF
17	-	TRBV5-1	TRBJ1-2	CASRLSVQVEANYGYTF
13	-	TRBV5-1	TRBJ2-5	CASSGDTRWTQYF
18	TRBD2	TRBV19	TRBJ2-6	CASSIEAGAVPGANVLTF
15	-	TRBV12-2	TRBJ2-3	CASRLTSGSTDTQYF
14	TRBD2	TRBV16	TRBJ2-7	CASSAPGLGPEQYF
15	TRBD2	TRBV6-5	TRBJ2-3	CASRKGTLAGDTQYF
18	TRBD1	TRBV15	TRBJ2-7	CATSSDITPGQGAYEQYF
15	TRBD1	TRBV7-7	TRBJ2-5	CASSPTGFGQETQYF
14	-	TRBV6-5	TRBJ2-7	CASSLQGPSYEQYF
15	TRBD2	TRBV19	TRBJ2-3	CASSIVLAGGRTQYF
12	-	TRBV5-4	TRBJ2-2	CASSVVTGELFF
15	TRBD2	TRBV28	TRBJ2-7	CASLRLAGGTYEQYF
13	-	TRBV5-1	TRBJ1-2	CASSLAVNYGYTF
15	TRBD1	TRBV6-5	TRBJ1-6	CASRLSTGGNSPLHF
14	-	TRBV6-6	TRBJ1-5	CASSRQASGQPQHF
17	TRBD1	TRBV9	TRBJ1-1	CASSEGTERGMNTEAFF
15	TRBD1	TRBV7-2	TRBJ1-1	CASSPRQGPMTQAFF
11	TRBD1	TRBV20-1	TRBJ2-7	CSGITGVEQYF
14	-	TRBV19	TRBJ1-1	CASSIGTPNTEAFF
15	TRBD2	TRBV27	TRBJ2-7	CASSPLAGVPYEQYF
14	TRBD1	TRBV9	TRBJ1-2	CASSVEGQGRAYTF
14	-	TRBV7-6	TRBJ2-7	CASSLGLVRDEQYF
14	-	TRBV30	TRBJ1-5	CAWSIGREGQPQHF
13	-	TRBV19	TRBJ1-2	CASSPRGNYGYTF
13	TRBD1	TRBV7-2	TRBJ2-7	CASSPTGFYEQYF